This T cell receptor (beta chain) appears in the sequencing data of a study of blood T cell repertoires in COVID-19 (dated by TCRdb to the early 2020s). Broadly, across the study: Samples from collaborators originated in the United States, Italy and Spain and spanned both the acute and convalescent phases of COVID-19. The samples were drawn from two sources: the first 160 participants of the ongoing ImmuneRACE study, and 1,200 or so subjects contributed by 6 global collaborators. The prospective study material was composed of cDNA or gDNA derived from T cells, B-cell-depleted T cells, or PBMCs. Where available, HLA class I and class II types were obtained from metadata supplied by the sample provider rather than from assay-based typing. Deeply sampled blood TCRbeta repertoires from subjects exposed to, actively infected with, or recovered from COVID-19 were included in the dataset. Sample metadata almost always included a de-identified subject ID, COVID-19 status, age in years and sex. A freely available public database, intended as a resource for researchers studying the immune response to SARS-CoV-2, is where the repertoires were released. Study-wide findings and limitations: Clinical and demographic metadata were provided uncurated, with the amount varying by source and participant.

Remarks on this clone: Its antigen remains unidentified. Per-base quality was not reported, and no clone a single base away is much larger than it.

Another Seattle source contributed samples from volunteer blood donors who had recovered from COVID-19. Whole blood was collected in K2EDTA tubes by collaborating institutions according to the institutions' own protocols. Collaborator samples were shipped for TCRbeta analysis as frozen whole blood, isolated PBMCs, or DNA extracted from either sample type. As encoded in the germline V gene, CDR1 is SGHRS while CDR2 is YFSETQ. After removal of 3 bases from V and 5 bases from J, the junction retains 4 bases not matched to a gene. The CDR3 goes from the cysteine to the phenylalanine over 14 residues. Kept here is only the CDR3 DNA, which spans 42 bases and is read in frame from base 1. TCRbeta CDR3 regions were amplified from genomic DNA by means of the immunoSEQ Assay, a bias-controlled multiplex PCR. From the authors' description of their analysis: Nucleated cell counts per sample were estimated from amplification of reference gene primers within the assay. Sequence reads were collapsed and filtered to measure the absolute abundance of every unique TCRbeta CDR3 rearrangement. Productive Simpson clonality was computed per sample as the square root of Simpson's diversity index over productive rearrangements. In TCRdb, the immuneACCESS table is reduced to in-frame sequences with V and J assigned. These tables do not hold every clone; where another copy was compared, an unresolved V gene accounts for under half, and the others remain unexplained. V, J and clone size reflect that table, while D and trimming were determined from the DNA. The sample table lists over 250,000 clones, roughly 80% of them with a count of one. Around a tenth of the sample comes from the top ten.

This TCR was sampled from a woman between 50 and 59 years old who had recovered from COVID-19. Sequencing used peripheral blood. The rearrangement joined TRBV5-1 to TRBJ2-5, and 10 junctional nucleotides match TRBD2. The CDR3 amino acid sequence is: CASSSAGGGETQYF. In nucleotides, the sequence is TGCGCCAGCAGCTCAGCGGGAGGGGGTGAGACCCAGTACTTC.